Presented here are 19 T cell receptor beta chains from one specimen sequenced in a study of T cell repertoires in cytomegalovirus infection. TCRdb analysed the reads with MiXCR anew, one entry per CDR3 protein. Among hundreds of thousands of distinct CDR3 sequences listed, around 10% were seen once. Material: PBMCs. Every receptor here comes from a human donor in good health (CMV status not recorded). Some clones in this sample may be carry-over from other donors' samples.

This clonotype was seen ten or more times. The chain recombines TRBV12-3 or TRBV12-4 with TRBJ2-4; TRBD1 aligns across 8 bases. The CDR3 extends over 15 amino acids. Losses at the gene ends were 5 bases for V and 6 bases for J; bases not matched to a gene: 9. DNA of the CDR3: TGTGCCAGCAGTCCAGGGGGCGACTTGAGAAACATTCAGTACTTC. It is translated as CASSPGGDLRNIQYF.

This clonotype has ten or more counts. The chain has TRBV7-2 and TRBJ2-1; 8 bases agree with TRBD2. CDR1 is SGHTA, CDR2 FQGNSA, per germline. V gave up 3 bases and J gave up 2 bases; unmatched junction bases: 3. The CDR3 runs to 15 residues. The CDR3 bases are TGTGCCAGCAGCTTCTCCGGGGGGGCCTACAATGAGCAGTTCTTC. It encodes CASSFSGGAYNEQFF.

This clonotype was counted only a few times. The chain combines TRBV5-6 with TRBJ2-1; D is possibly TRBD1 or TRBD2 (5 bases each). Germline-derived CDR1 and CDR2 are SGHDT and YYEEEE. The ends were cut back, 0 bases at V and 15 bases at J, with 31 bases in the middle. The CDR3 length is 18 residues. CDR3 residues: CASSLAGKGVRGLGILFF. As DNA, the CDR3 is TGTGCCAGCAGCTTGGCAGGGAAGGGCGTCCGGGGTTTGGGTATTTTGTTCTTC.

V usage is TRBV20-1 and J usage is TRBJ1-6; 9 bases match TRBD1. The CDR3 runs to 18 residues. Germline V lookup: CDR1 DFQATT, CDR2 SNEGSKA (reference sequence). After removal of 1 base from V and 10 bases from J, the junction contained 17 bases not matched to a gene. CDR3 coding DNA: TGCAGTGCTAGAGGCCGGACAGGGGTAGAGAGTTATGGATCACCCCTCCACTTT. Protein product: CSARGRTGVESYGSPLHF.

This clonotype was counted only a few times. The J gene is TRBJ2-5, the V gene TRBV20-1; 8 bases agree with TRBD1. This CDR3 is 14 amino acids long. The V gene's germline CDR1 is DFQATT and CDR2 SNEGSKA (reference sequence). The V gene end was trimmed by 4 bases and the J gene end by 5 bases; junction bases not matched to a gene: 9. This CDR3 reads CSAKQGARVETQYF. The CDR3, as DNA: TGCAGTGCTAAGCAGGGGGCGCGTGTGGAGACCCAGTACTTC.

This clonotype came up many times. V usage is TRBV9 and J usage is TRBJ1-2; D not certain. Trimming left V 2 bases short and J 1 base short, with 9 bases between. The CDR3 contains 14 residues. Germline lookup yields CDR1 SGDLS and CDR2 YYNGEE. The CDR3 spells CASSVGWVNYGYTF. Here the CDR3 DNA reads TGTGCCAGCAGCGTGGGATGGGTTAACTATGGCTACACCTTC.

This clonotype was counted a few times. The V and J genes are TRBV29-1 and TRBJ2-2; tentative D call: TRBD1 (6 bases). Trimming cost V 4 bases and J 4 bases, with 7 bases left between them. Germline values: CDR1 SQVTM, CDR2 ANQGSEA. The CDR3 sequence is 12 residues long. For the CDR3, the DNA is TGCAGCGTTGGGGGGCTCACCGGGGAGCTGTTTTTT. This codes for CSVGGLTGELFF.

The sample holds many counts of this clonotype. This chain links TRBV12-3 or TRBV12-4 with TRBJ1-4; TRBD1 matches 9 bases. This CDR3 has 15 residues. With V trimmed by 6 bases and J by 7 bases, 9 bases remained unmatched. CDR3 amino acids: CASSPLDRGGEKLFF. In DNA, the CDR3 is TGTGCCAGCAGCCCGCTGGACAGGGGTGGTGAAAAACTGTTTTTT.

Ten or more counts support this clonotype. CDR3 sequence (DNA): TGTGCCAGCTCACCACCGAACACCGGGGAGCTGTTTTTT. It encodes CASSPPNTGELFF. The chain employs TRBV18 and TRBJ2-2, with unresolved D. With 0 bases removed from V and 1 base from J, the gap between germline ends came to 0 bases. This CDR3 is built from 13 residues. The germline V gene encodes CDR1 KGHSH and CDR2 LQKENI.

This clonotype has only a few counts. The gene calls are TRBV29-1 and TRBJ2-5; D gene ambiguous. The germline CDR1 and CDR2 sequences are SQVTM and ANQGSEA. The CDR3 extends over 11 amino acids. V lost 5 bases to trimming and J lost 2 bases, with 6 bases between them. The CDR3 DNA is TGCAGCGTTATTCCACAAGAGACCCAGTACTTC. Translation: CSVIPQETQYF.

This clonotype was picked up many times. This chain uses TRBV7-3 with TRBJ2-7; D gene ambiguous. Per the germline V gene, CDR1 is SGHTA and CDR2 is FQGTGA. V gave up 7 bases and J gave up 4 bases, with 14 bases separating them. The CDR3 covers 13 residues. CDR3 nucleotide sequence: TGTGCCAGCAACCACCCTAACGGATACGAGCAGTACGTC. Amino acids: CASNHPNGYEQYV.

This clonotype has ten or more counts. This chain uses TRBV7-2 with TRBJ2-6; 7 bases line up with TRBD1. The CDR3 has 17 residues. From germline, CDR1 is SGHTA and CDR2 FQGNSA. The V segment lost 1 base and the J segment 6 bases; nucleotides outside the gene matches: 9. The CDR3 nucleotides read TGTGCCAGCAGCTTAGACAGGGGTTCGAGAATGGCCAACGTCCTGACTTTC. Residues: CASSLDRGSRMANVLTF.

This clonotype was seen many times. This chain connects TRBV7-9 to TRBJ2-5; D not certain. The length of the CDR3 is 13 residues. Germline CDR1 reads SEHNR; CDR2 reads FQNEAQ (reference sequence). V gave up 7 bases and J gave up 5 bases, with 14 bases separating them. For the CDR3, the DNA is TGTGCCAGCATCGAAGTTTCCCAGGAGACCCAGTACTTC. This encodes CASIEVSQETQYF.

This clonotype appeared a few times. The gene calls are TRBV7-9 and TRBJ2-7; no clear D gene. V was pared by 5 bases and J by 4 bases, with 12 bases between. This CDR3 is built from 13 residues. Germline V gene lookup returns CDR1 SEHNR and CDR2 FQNEAQ (reference sequence). This CDR3 is CASSTSYLYEQYV. The CDR3, as DNA: TGTGCCAGCAGCACCTCCTACCTTTACGAGCAGTACGTC.

The V call is TRBV5-1, the J call TRBJ2-1, with unresolved D. Germline CDR1 reads SGHRS; CDR2 reads YFSETQ. The CDR3 loop spans 12 amino acids. V dropped 2 bases and J dropped 7 bases, with 7 bases sitting between them. CDR3 residues: CASSFSQNEQFF. The CDR3 nucleotides read TGCGCCAGCAGCTTTAGCCAGAATGAGCAGTTCTTC.

The chain joins TRBV4-1 to TRBJ2-7, with 8 bases fitting TRBD2. The CDR3 contains 14 residues. J lost 2 bases, V lost 4 bases, and 4 bases had no gene match. Germline V lookup: CDR1 MGHRA, CDR2 YSYEKL. DNA for the CDR3: TGCGCCAGCAGCCCGACTAGCGCGGCCTACGAGCAGTACTTC. Its protein product is CASSPTSAAYEQYF.

CDR3 nucleotide sequence: TGTGCCAGCAGTCGAGGACCGGGCGCTGAAGCTTTCTTT. It codes for CASSRGPGAEAFF. The rearrangement links TRBV7-9 to TRBJ1-1; D gene ambiguous. The CDR3 has 13 amino acids. Germline lookup yields CDR1 SEHNR and CDR2 FQNEAQ (reference sequence). Between the trimmed V and J ends, which lost 6 bases and 6 bases, there was a span of 14 bases. Supplemented by reference TRBV7-9 and TRBJ1-1, the full variable domain reads DTGVSQNPRHKITKRGQNVTFRCDPISEHNRLYWYRQTLGQGPEFLTYFQNEAQLEKSRLLSDRFSAERPKGSFSTLEIQRTEQGDSAMYLCASSRGPGAEAFFGQGTRLTVV.

This clonotype has at least ten counts. The chain is built from TRBV6-5 and TRBJ1-5, with D unresolved. CDR3 size: 15 residues. V dropped 0 bases and J dropped 3 bases, with 9 bases sitting between them. The germline gives CDR1 MNHEY, CDR2 SVGAGI. The CDR3 DNA is TGTGCCAGCAGTTACTCTGCCACCCCCAATCAGCCCCAGCATTTT. Translating it yields CASSYSATPNQPQHF.

This clonotype was detected ten times or more. The rearrangement joins TRBV7-4 to TRBJ2-7; TRBD1 aligns across 8 bases. Per the germline V gene, CDR1 is SGHVT and CDR2 is SQSDAQ. This CDR3 contains 17 residues. The ends lost 1 base at V and 0 bases at J; junction bases unmatched: 8. The DNA of the CDR3 is TGTGCCAGCAGCTTAGATCTGACAGGGGATAGCTCCTACGAGCAGTACGTC. Its protein product is CASSLDLTGDSSYEQYV.